These 12 T cell receptor beta chains share one sample of origin, sequenced in a study of blood T cell repertoires in COVID-19. Method: immunoSEQ multiplex PCR; TCRdb's copy keeps in-frame clones and lacks some. This table has about 36,000 clones, roughly 80% appearing once. Input material: peripheral blood. The receptors were gathered from a man in his sixties with active COVID-19.

CDR3 sequence: CASGTSIGADTQYF. CDR3 DNA: TGCGCCAGCGGGACTAGCATTGGAGCAGATACGCAGTATTTT. The chain is built from TRBV5-1 and TRBJ2-3; 9 positions match TRBD2. This CDR3 contains 14 residues. CDR1 and CDR2 (germline): SGHRS, YFSETQ. Trimming at V came to 7 bases and at J to 4 bases, leaving 7 bases not matched to a gene.

The rearrangement links TRBV3-1 (or the pseudogene TRBV3-2) to TRBJ1-2, with no clear D. CDR1 LGHDT and CDR2 YNNKEL come from the germline V gene (reference sequence). This CDR3 comprises 12 residues. V shed 5 bases and J shed 7 bases, with 11 bases lying between them. The CDR3 nucleotides read TGTGCCAGCAGCTCCCGTTGGAGTGGCTACACCTTC. This gives the protein CASSSRWSGYTF.

This clone is a singleton in its sample. Here the CDR3 DNA reads TGTGCCAGCAGCCACGGCTGGGCTAGCGATGAGCAGTTCTTC. Translated: CASSHGWASDEQFF. V usage is TRBV7-2 and J usage is TRBJ2-1, with D possibly being TRBD2 (6 bases). The CDR3 is 14 residues long. V lost 5 bases to trimming and J lost 8 bases, with 16 bases between them. Germline V lookup: CDR1 SGHTA, CDR2 FQGNSA.

The chain couples TRBV6-5 to TRBJ2-3; 12 nucleotides line up with TRBD1. Germline CDR1 MNHEY, CDR2 SVGAGI. V shed 5 bases, J shed 4 bases, and the junction held 4 bases outside the gene matches. The CDR3 is 15 residues long. The CDR3 nucleotides read TGTGCCAGCAGTCCGGGACAGGGGGCCCCAGATACGCAGTATTTT. Protein product: CASSPGQGAPDTQYF.

The chain couples TRBV4-1 to TRBJ2-7, with 8 bases lining up with TRBD2. The CDR3 has 15 residues. CDR1 MGHRA and CDR2 YSYEKL come from the germline V gene. The ends lost 4 bases at V and 0 bases at J; junction bases unmatched: 5. The chain's CDR3 is CASSPTSGFSYEQYF. The CDR3 DNA follows: TGCGCCAGCAGCCCTACTAGCGGATTCTCCTACGAGCAGTACTTC.

This clone was observed a single time. The chain uses TRBV5-1 and TRBJ1-3; D gene ambiguous. This CDR3 contains 13 residues. The germline V gene has CDR1 SGHRS and CDR2 YFSETQ. Between the trimmed V and J ends, which lost 4 bases and 1 base, there was a span of 6 bases. The DNA of the CDR3 is TGCGCCAGCAGCACCGGGTCTGGAAACACCATATATTTT. Translated: CASSTGSGNTIYF. Combining the CDR3 with reference TRBV5-1 and TRBJ1-3 gives the whole variable domain KAGVTQTPRYLIKTRGQQVTLSCSPISGHRSVSWYQQTPGQGLQFLFEYFSETQRNKGNFPGRFSGRQFSNSRSEMNVSTLELGDSALYLCASSTGSGNTIYFGEGSWLTVV.

V and J are TRBV2 and TRBJ2-5; 7 bases align to TRBD1. Trimming removed 5 bases from V and 7 bases from J; junction bases left unmatched: 1. Per germline, CDR1 SNHLY and CDR2 FYNNEI. This CDR3 has 11 amino acids. CDR3 coding DNA: TGTGCCAGCAGTCCAGGGGGGACCCAGTACTTC. Its protein product is CASSPGGTQYF.

V usage is TRBV28 and J usage is TRBJ1-5, with 9 bases that match TRBD1. Germline CDR1 MDHEN, CDR2 SYDVKM. After removal of 8 bases from V and 7 bases from J, the junction contained 12 bases not matched to a gene. The CDR3 runs to 15 residues. CDR3 sequence: CASLNPGQGYQPQHF. In DNA, the CDR3 is TGTGCCAGCCTTAATCCGGGACAGGGTTACCAGCCCCAGCATTTT.

This clone was observed once. The chain has TRBV9 and TRBJ2-4; TRBD2 aligns across 12 bases. This CDR3 contains 18 residues. V was pared by 3 bases and J by 1 base, with 8 bases of the junction left unmatched. CDR1 and CDR2 (germline): SGDLS, YYNGEE. CDR3 nucleotide sequence: TGTGCCAGCAGCGAGCTAGCGGGGGGGCCTTCGGCCAAAAACATTCAGTACTTC. Residues: CASSELAGGPSAKNIQYF.

This clone was observed once. This chain connects TRBV19 to TRBJ2-4; a possible D gene is TRBD2 (6 bases). Per the germline V gene, CDR1 is LNHDA and CDR2 is SQIVND (reference sequence). V was clipped by 11 bases and J by 7 bases, with 18 bases between them. This CDR3 comprises 13 residues. Here the CDR3 reads CACRGGGSNIQYF. CDR3 bases: TGTGCCTGTCGCGGTGGAGGGTCCAACATTCAGTACTTC.

This chain links TRBV28 with TRBJ2-1; 11 nucleotides match TRBD2. J lost 4 bases, V lost 6 bases, and 5 bases had no gene match. Germline assignment: CDR1 MDHEN and CDR2 SYDVKM. The CDR3 is 15 residues long. For the CDR3, the DNA is TGTGCCAGCAGGACAACTAGCGGGGGTTACAATGAGCAGTTCTTC. The encoded protein is CASRTTSGGYNEQFF.

V usage is TRBV19 and J usage is TRBJ1-1; weak D call: TRBD1 (5 bases). Trimming shortened V by 5 bases and J by 4 bases, and 14 bases separated the two germline ends. CDR1 is LNHDA, CDR2 SQIVND, per germline (reference sequence). The CDR3 loop spans 14 amino acids. The CDR3 coding sequence is TGTGCCAGTAGTCTCAGGGTGGAGGGCACTGAAGCTTTCTTT. Amino acids: CASSLRVEGTEAFF.